This T cell receptor (beta chain) was retrieved from a study of blood T cell repertoires in COVID-19. Across the whole study: COVID-19 samples, acute and convalescent, were from the United States, Italy and Spain. T cells, B-cell-depleted T cells, or PBMCs supplied cDNA or gDNA.

In the source study's methods: Estimation of nucleated cell counts relied on the amplification of reference gene primers. Profiled with immunoSEQ multiplex PCR; TCRdb holds only in-frame clones, not every one. From that table come the V and J calls and clone size; the DNA was used to work out D and trimming. The sample holds about 140,000 clones, 86% seen once. J lost 9 bases, V lost 5 bases, and 9 bases had no gene match. The CDR3 is made up of 14 amino acids. Germline-derived CDR1 and CDR2 are SGHTA and FQGNSA. Material for sequencing was peripheral blood. The gene calls are TRBV7-2 and TRBJ2-1; TRBD2 aligns across 8 bases. The TCR sequence derives from a woman aged 55-69 years with acute or convalescent COVID-19. This chain's CDR3 is CASSTAGSGVEQFF. DNA of the CDR3: TGTGCCAGCAGCACGGCGGGTAGCGGGGTTGAGCAGTTCTTC.